The 17 T cell receptor beta chains below come from one sample, sequenced in a study of blood T cell repertoires in COVID-19. Data came from immunoSEQ multiplex PCR; TCRdb stores just in-frame clones and leaves some out. Of around 180,000 clones in the sample, around two thirds were seen once. Sequencing was performed on peripheral blood. The receptors shown here come from an elderly woman with acute or convalescent COVID-19.

The chain couples TRBV19 to TRBJ2-3; the D gene is possibly TRBD2 (6 bases). Germline assignment: CDR1 LNHDA and CDR2 SQIVND (reference sequence). The CDR3 extends over 14 amino acids. V gave up 6 bases and J gave up 0 bases, with 10 bases separating them. CDR3 sequence reads: CASSPSVSTDTQYF. CDR3 DNA: TGTGCCAGTAGCCCTAGCGTAAGCACAGATACGCAGTATTTT.

The chain uses TRBV15 and TRBJ1-3; no clear D gene. This CDR3 contains 16 residues. Germline loops: CDR1 LNHNV, CDR2 YYDKDF (reference sequence). Trimming removed 0 bases at V and 4 bases at J, with 13 bases between. CDR3 nucleotide sequence: TGTGCCACCAGCAGAGATCCCCAGGCGCAGGGAAACACCATATATTTT. It yields the protein CATSRDPQAQGNTIYF.

This clone was picked up one time. The V and J genes are TRBV5-6 and TRBJ2-7, with D possibly being TRBD1 (6 bases). This CDR3 has 13 residues. The germline V gene encodes CDR1 SGHDT and CDR2 YYEEEE. The V gene lost 3 bases and the J gene lost 2 bases, with 9 bases spanning the gap. The CDR3 DNA reads as TGTGCCAGCAGCTGGCGACAGGCCTACGAGCAGTACTTC. Protein sequence: CASSWRQAYEQYF.

This clone was detected once. The rearrangement uses TRBV30 and TRBJ2-1; 10 positions agree with TRBD2. Germline V gene sequence: CDR1 GTSNPN, CDR2 SVGIG (reference sequence). This CDR3 comprises 12 residues. V gave up 4 bases and J gave up 10 bases; unmatched junction bases: 4. The CDR3 sequence is CAWTSGSGEQFF. In DNA form, the CDR3 reads TGTGCCTGGACTAGCGGGAGTGGCGAGCAGTTCTTC.

The rearrangement uses TRBV24-1 and TRBJ2-7, with D possibly being TRBD2 (6 bases). CDR1 and CDR2 (germline): KGHDR, SFDVKD. V was cut by 5 bases and J by 4 bases, with 17 bases left in between. The CDR3 extends over 15 amino acids. CDR3 DNA sequence: TGTGCCACCAGTGGCTGGAGGGGTAAAGGATACGAGCAGTACTTC. It translates to CATSGWRGKGYEQYF.

This sequence joins TRBV5-1 and TRBJ2-5, with 7 bases matching TRBD1. From germline, CDR1 is SGHRS and CDR2 YFSETQ. Losses at the gene ends were 4 bases for V and 5 bases for J; bases not matched to a gene: 8. The length of the CDR3 is 14 residues. Here the CDR3 reads CASSPTGSGETQYF. Here the CDR3 DNA reads TGCGCCAGCAGCCCGACAGGGTCAGGGGAGACCCAGTACTTC.

V usage is TRBV29-1 and J usage is TRBJ2-7, with 9 bases identical to TRBD1. This CDR3 has 15 amino acids. Germline CDR1 SQVTM, CDR2 ANQGSEA. The ends lost 6 bases at V and 1 base at J; junction bases unmatched: 10. The CDR3 DNA reads as TGCAGCGTCCGAACAGCTGGGACAGGGTCCTACGAGCAGTACTTC. Translating it yields CSVRTAGTGSYEQYF.

The V gene is TRBV2, the J gene TRBJ2-7, with D tentatively TRBD1 (6 bases). V was trimmed by 4 bases and J by 6 bases, leaving 16 bases between them. Germline V CDR1 and CDR2: SNHLY, FYNNEI. This CDR3 has 14 residues. CDR3 sequence (DNA): TGTGCCAGCAGTGTTGGGGGCAAGAAGTCCGAGCAGTACTTC. Translation: CASSVGGKKSEQYF.

The chain is built from TRBV7-2 and TRBJ1-5; maybe TRBD1 (6 bases). This CDR3 has 17 amino acids. The germline gives CDR1 SGHTA, CDR2 FQGNSA. The V end was cut by 4 bases, the J end by 0 bases, with 16 bases between. The CDR3 coding sequence is TGTGCCAGCAGCTCCGGGCTCCGGACAGATAGCAATCAGCCCCAGCATTTT. Translated, it gives CASSSGLRTDSNQPQHF.

V is TRBV28 and J is TRBJ1-5; 8 bases agree with TRBD1. The CDR3 spans 12 residues. Losses at the gene ends were 6 bases for V and 16 bases for J; bases not matched to a gene: 11. In germline, CDR1 is MDHEN, CDR2 SYDVKM. As DNA, the CDR3 is TGTGCCAGCAGGACAGGGGACCGTCCAAGACATTTT. It encodes CASRTGDRPRHF.

As DNA, the CDR3 is TGTGCCAGCAGCTCACTAAGGTCCACTAATGAAAAACTGTTTTTT. Translating gives CASSSLRSTNEKLFF. The chain recombines TRBV7-9 with TRBJ1-4; the D is unclear. This CDR3 region has 15 residues. Germline CDR1 is SEHNR and CDR2 is FQNEAQ (reference sequence). Between the trimmed V and J ends, which lost 4 bases and 2 bases, there was a span of 11 bases.

The chain recombines TRBV6-6 with TRBJ1-2; D possibly corresponds to TRBD1 (6 bases). With 7 bases removed from V and 7 bases from J, the gap between germline ends came to 13 bases. Germline V gives CDR1 MNHNY, CDR2 SVGAGI (reference sequence). The CDR3 covers 12 residues. CDR3 sequence reads: CASTERGGGYTF. CDR3 bases: TGTGCCAGCACCGAAAGGGGGGGTGGCTACACCTTC.

The chain's CDR3 is CASSISGREGEQFF. The CDR3 DNA follows: TGCGCCAGCAGCATTAGCGGGAGGGAAGGTGAGCAGTTCTTC. This chain uses TRBV5-1 with TRBJ2-1, with TRBD2 identical over 11 bases. CDR3 length equals 14 residues. Germline loops: CDR1 SGHRS, CDR2 YFSETQ. Unmatched junction bases numbered 6, after V lost 4 bases and J lost 9 bases.

V usage is TRBV2 and J usage is TRBJ1-4, with TRBD1 as a possible D gene (6 bases). The CDR3 has 14 amino acids. The V and J ends lost 2 bases and 8 bases respectively, with 12 bases between them. The V gene's germline CDR1 is SNHLY and CDR2 FYNNEI. CDR3 nucleotides: TGTGCCAGCAGTGAAAACAGGGTAGGCGAAAAACTGTTTTTT. It yields the protein CASSENRVGEKLFF.

The chain employs TRBV10-3 and TRBJ1-2; tentative D call: TRBD1 (6 bases). Germline V lookup: CDR1 ENHRY, CDR2 SYGVKD. The CDR3 runs to 14 residues. Trimming pared 5 bases from V and 4 bases from J, leaving 14 bases between. This chain's CDR3 is CAISRQGLGYGYTF. DNA of the CDR3: TGTGCCATCAGTCGCCAGGGGCTCGGCTATGGCTACACCTTC.

This chain connects TRBV28 to TRBJ1-6; no firm D call. CDR1 MDHEN and CDR2 SYDVKM come from the germline V gene. Trimming stripped 1 base from V and 11 bases from J, with 12 bases between. The CDR3 length is 14 residues. The CDR3 sequence: CASSLSDGVAPLHF. In DNA, the CDR3 is TGTGCCAGCAGTTTATCAGACGGGGTGGCACCCCTCCACTTT.

This chain links TRBV7-2 with TRBJ2-7, with D unclear. The CDR3 is 14 amino acids. The V end was cut by 5 bases, the J end by 2 bases, with 13 bases between. Looked up from germline, CDR1 is SGHTA and CDR2 is FQGNSA. CDR3 in amino acids: CASSPRNRAYEQYF. In DNA form, the CDR3 reads TGTGCCAGCAGCCCCCGTAACAGAGCCTACGAGCAGTACTTC.